One sample yielded the 22 T cell receptor beta chains listed below, sequenced in a study of T cells in localized non-small cell lung cancer. The table came from immunoSEQ multiplex PCR; TCRdb's copy has only in-frame clones and leaves some out. The sample carries roughly 18,000 clones, about 83% recorded once. The specimen comprised peripheral blood, sampled before any cancer treatment. The receptors derive from a female donor older than 55 with stage I lung adenocarcinoma.

This chain connects TRBV5-6 to TRBJ1-4; D unclear. The V and J ends lost 0 bases and 3 bases respectively, with 12 bases between them. The CDR3 loop spans 16 amino acids. Germline V CDR1 and CDR2: SGHDT, YYEEEE. The CDR3 nucleotides read TGTGCCAGCAGCTTGGCGGGAACTTATTCTAATGAAAAACTGTTTTTT. Residues: CASSLAGTYSNEKLFF.

V is TRBV6-1 and J is TRBJ1-1, with unresolved D. Germline V CDR1 and CDR2: MNHNS, SASEGT. Trimming took 4 bases from V and 2 from J, leaving 23 bases between them. The CDR3 is made up of 18 amino acids. This chain's CDR3 is CASSAYPYEGVRNTEAFF. CDR3 nucleotide sequence: TGTGCCAGCAGTGCGTATCCGTATGAGGGCGTAAGAAACACTGAAGCTTTCTTT.

The chain uses TRBV5-4 and TRBJ1-1; D unresolved. CDR1 SGHNT and CDR2 YYREEE come from the germline V gene (reference sequence). V shed 0 bases and J shed 2 bases, with 14 bases lying between them. There are 16 residues in the CDR3. In DNA, the CDR3 is TGTGCCAGCAGCTTGGCCGGAGGCCTAGATAACACTGAAGCTTTCTTT. It is translated as CASSLAGGLDNTEAFF.

The CDR3 sequence: CASTHLGGGNQPQHF. The CDR3, as DNA: TGTGCCAGCACTCATCTCGGAGGAGGCAATCAGCCCCAGCATTTT. The chain joins TRBV27 to TRBJ1-5; D unclear. The V end was cut by 7 bases, the J end by 2 bases, with 15 bases between. The CDR3 has 15 residues. Germline V gene sequence: CDR1 MNHEY, CDR2 SMNVEV (reference sequence).

The chain uses TRBV5-1 and TRBJ2-1, with 15 bases lining up with TRBD2. The CDR3 has 18 amino acids. Trimming at V came to 3 bases and at J to 6 bases, leaving 10 bases not matched to a gene. CDR1 and CDR2 (germline): SGHRS, YFSETQ. CDR3 DNA: TGCGCCAGCAGCTCGGGAGGTGGACTAGCGGGGGGGCCCAATGAGCAGTTCTTC. This gives the protein CASSSGGGLAGGPNEQFF.

The rearrangement joins TRBV6-5 to TRBJ1-6, with 9 positions matching TRBD1. The CDR3 contains 15 residues. Germline lookup yields CDR1 MNHEY and CDR2 SVGAGI. The V gene end was trimmed by 6 bases and the J gene end by 10 bases; junction bases not matched to a gene: 10. The CDR3 protein is CASSFTGGAISPLHF. The CDR3 DNA sequence: TGTGCCAGCAGCTTCACAGGGGGCGCTATCTCACCCCTCCACTTT.

The chain combines TRBV5-4 with TRBJ2-7; D gene ambiguous. Germline V gives CDR1 SGHNT, CDR2 YYREEE (reference sequence). V dropped 0 bases and J dropped 2 bases, with 3 bases sitting between them. The CDR3 spans 12 residues. CDR3 bases: TGTGCCAGCAGCTTGGGGGCCTACGAGCAGTACTTC. It is translated as CASSLGAYEQYF.

CDR3 coding DNA: TGTGCCAGCAGCTTAGTGAGAAGGGCCTCCTATAATTCACCCCTCCACTTT. Its protein is CASSLVRRASYNSPLHF. The V and J genes are TRBV7-2 and TRBJ1-6; D is uncertain. This CDR3 comprises 17 residues. Germline CDR1 reads SGHTA; CDR2 reads FQGNSA. V was trimmed by 1 base and J by 0 bases, leaving 10 bases between them.

The chain uses TRBV5-4 and TRBJ2-3; D is uncertain. Germline CDR1 and CDR2: SGHNT and YYREEE (reference sequence). CDR3 length: 15 residues. V lost 4 bases, J lost 0 bases, and 12 bases lay in between. The CDR3 reads CASSRTPASTDTQYF. CDR3 sequence (DNA): TGTGCCAGCAGCCGGACCCCCGCTAGCACAGATACGCAGTATTTT.

The chain carries TRBV11-2 and TRBJ1-4, with TRBD1 as a possible D gene (5 bases). The CDR3 loop spans 16 amino acids. Germline CDR1 and CDR2: SGHAT and FQNNGV. Between the trimmed V and J ends, which lost 0 bases and 7 bases, there was a span of 15 bases. CDR3 coding DNA: TGTGCCAGCAGCTTAGATAAGTGGGGCTTGGGTGAAAAACTGTTTTTT. It is translated as CASSLDKWGLGEKLFF. Complete variable domain (other parts from reference TRBV11-2 and TRBJ1-4): EAGVAQSPRYKIIEKRQSVAFWCNPISGHATLYWYQQILGQGPKLLIQFQNNGVVDDSQLPKDRFSAERLKGVDSTLKIQPAKLEDSAVYLCASSLDKWGLGEKLFFGSGTQLSVL.

This chain connects TRBV7-8 to TRBJ2-7; D not certain. Germline values: CDR1 SGHVS, CDR2 FQNEAQ. Trimming took 5 bases from V and 0 from J, leaving 8 bases between them. The CDR3 is 13 amino acids. The CDR3 DNA reads TGTGCCAGCAGCCCCCTTAGCTCCTACGAGCAGTACTTC. Amino acid sequence: CASSPLSSYEQYF.

V is TRBV19 and J is TRBJ1-1, with 8 nucleotides matching TRBD1. The CDR3 runs 16 residues. J was trimmed by 3 bases and V by 3 bases; bases with no gene match: 9. Germline assignment: CDR1 LNHDA and CDR2 SQIVND (reference sequence). In DNA, the CDR3 is TGTGCCAGTAGTATGCTAGACAGGGGCGGTCACACTGAAGCTTTCTTT. This translates into CASSMLDRGGHTEAFF.

This sequence joins TRBV4-1 and TRBJ1-4, with D perhaps TRBD1 (5 bases). The length of the CDR3 is 16 residues. The germline V and J ends were trimmed by 5 bases and 6 bases, with 19 bases remaining between them. CDR1 is MGHRA, CDR2 YSYEKL, per germline. The CDR3 DNA is TGCGCCAGCAGCGCCCTTCTGCAGGGTCGTGATGAAAAACTGTTTTTT. Translating gives CASSALLQGRDEKLFF.

This clone has a single count. The chain is built from TRBV6-6 and TRBJ1-1; D perhaps matches TRBD1 (5 bases). This CDR3 has 14 residues. Per germline, CDR1 MNHNY and CDR2 SVGAGI (reference sequence). Trimming shortened V by 7 bases and J by 4 bases, and 16 bases separated the two germline ends. The CDR3, as DNA: TGTGCCAGCAATCAGCGCGGGGGTTTCACTGAAGCTTTCTTT. Translation gives CASNQRGGFTEAFF.

This chain connects TRBV9 to TRBJ2-7, with 8 positions matching TRBD2. This CDR3 comprises 16 residues. Germline CDR1 and CDR2: SGDLS and YYNGEE. V shed 4 bases and J 4 bases; nucleotides not matched to a gene: 13. This CDR3 is CASSPGGLAGIYEQYF. The CDR3 DNA reads TGTGCCAGCAGCCCAGGAGGGCTAGCGGGTATTTACGAGCAGTACTTC. The full variable domain, in which reference TRBV9 and TRBJ2-7 provide the parts outside the CDR3, is DSGVTQTPKHLITATGQRVTLRCSPRSGDLSVYWYQQSLDQGLQFLIQYYNGEERAKGNILERFSAQQFPDLHSELNLSSLELGDSALYFCASSPGGLAGIYEQYFGPGTRLTVT.

This clone appeared a single time. The rearrangement uses TRBV10-3 and TRBJ1-6; 8 bases are a match to TRBD1. Germline values: CDR1 ENHRY, CDR2 SYGVKD. The CDR3 contains 15 residues. Trimming cost V 6 bases and J 11 bases; bases outside gene matches: 12. The CDR3 is CAIRGTQYRGAPLHF. In DNA form, the CDR3 reads TGTGCCATCAGGGGGACCCAGTACAGGGGGGCACCCCTCCACTTT.

Only a few counts were recorded for this clone. This rearrangement joins TRBV7-8 to TRBJ1-1, with D possibly matching TRBD1 (5 bases). Trimming shortened V by 4 bases and J by 6 bases, and 9 bases separated the two germline ends. There are 12 residues in the CDR3. Germline V gene sequence: CDR1 SGHVS, CDR2 FQNEAQ. The CDR3 loop reads CASSSIRAEAFF. The CDR3 coding sequence is TGTGCCAGCAGCTCCATCAGGGCTGAAGCTTTCTTT.

The gene calls are TRBV2 and TRBJ1-2, with a tentative D call TRBD1 (6 bases). Trimming removed 7 bases from V and 8 bases from J, with 14 bases in between. The V gene's germline CDR1 is SNHLY and CDR2 FYNNEI. The CDR3 is 12 residues long. The CDR3 here is CASKEGGNGYTF. The CDR3 region has the DNA TGTGCCAGCAAAGAGGGGGGAAACGGCTACACCTTC.

The chain combines TRBV30 with TRBJ1-3; D is unresolved. Per germline, CDR1 GTSNPN and CDR2 SVGIG (reference sequence). The V and J ends lost 6 bases and 0 bases respectively, with 15 bases between them. The CDR3 has 15 residues. DNA of the CDR3: TGTGCCTGCTGGACGGACCTAAGCTCTGGAAACACCATATATTTT. Protein sequence: CACWTDLSSGNTIYF.

In nucleotides, the CDR3 is TGTGCCAGCAGTCTCCAGGGGCTCACTGAAGCTTTCTTT. It specifies CASSLQGLTEAFF. The chain links TRBV27 to TRBJ1-1, with D possibly being TRBD1 (6 bases). Looked up from germline, CDR1 is MNHEY and CDR2 is SMNVEV (reference sequence). This CDR3 region has 13 residues. V was trimmed by 5 bases and J by 4 bases, leaving 11 bases between them.

V is TRBV2 and J is TRBJ1-1, with D maybe TRBD1 (5 bases). Germline CDR1 reads SNHLY; CDR2 reads FYNNEI. The ends were cut back, 6 bases at V and 5 bases at J, with 13 bases in the middle. This CDR3 spans 13 amino acids. The CDR3 DNA reads as TGTGCCAGCAGGAGGGGAAAGGGGACTGAAGCTTTCTTT. Its protein is CASRRGKGTEAFF.

The V call is TRBV19, the J call TRBJ1-1; 12 positions agree with TRBD1. V lost 3 bases to trimming and J lost 3 bases; unmatched junction nucleotides: 2. The germline gives CDR1 LNHDA, CDR2 SQIVND (reference sequence). The CDR3 spans 15 residues. The CDR3 loop is CASSIGTGGDTEAFF. CDR3 nucleotides: TGTGCCAGTAGTATTGGGACAGGGGGCGACACTGAAGCTTTCTTT.